The T cell receptor beta chain under discussion was sequenced for a study of blood T cell repertoires in COVID-19. Germline V gene lookup returns CDR1 LGHNA and CDR2 YNFKEQ. This CDR3 contains 14 residues. Trimming took off 0 bases at V and 5 bases at J, with 10 bases between the two ends. This table comes from immunoSEQ multiplex PCR, and its TCRdb copy is limited to in-frame clones, with some not included. The table shows 55,000 to 65,000 clones, with about 79% occurring only once. J is TRBJ1-2 and V is TRBV4-2; no reliable D call. Source material: peripheral blood. This receptor was obtained from a woman in her fifties or sixties with acute or convalescent COVID-19. CDR3 DNA sequence: TGTGCCAGCAGCCAAGACGGGGAAGGGTATGGCTACACCTTC. Translation: CASSQDGEGYGYTF.